One sample yielded the 32 T cell receptor beta chains listed below, sequenced in a study of blood T cells in healthy people across ages. With a J-beta primer mix and a sample-barcoded 5' primer, a second PCR ran about 7 to 11 cycles. TCRdb fed the 5' RACE reads into MiXCR, producing one record per CDR3 protein. The table includes some 1.5 million distinct CDR3 sequences, about 45% detected once. Material: blood. These receptors all come from a woman between 18 and 29 years old in good health.

This clonotype has ten or more counts. The chain employs TRBV20-1 and TRBJ1-4; D uncertain. Germline values: CDR1 DFQATT, CDR2 SNEGSKA (reference sequence). The CDR3 is made up of 15 amino acids. V was pared by 0 bases and J by 3 bases, with 11 bases between. In DNA, the CDR3 is TGCAGTGCTAGAGATCTGGAATTATCTAATGAAAAACTGTTTTTT. It encodes CSARDLELSNEKLFF.

For this clonotype: One end of the junction fails to match germline, which may point to a read error. This chain links TRBV5-1 with TRBJ2-7; 7 nucleotides agree with TRBD2. This CDR3 has 14 residues. Germline CDR1 SGHRS, CDR2 YFSETQ. CDR3 in DNA: TGCACCAGCAGCGGGACGGTGAGCTCCTACGAGCAGTACTTC. Translating it yields CTSSGTVSSYEQYF.

The V gene is TRBV12-3 or TRBV12-4, the J gene TRBJ2-1; 7 bases map to TRBD2. The CDR3 runs 15 residues. J gave up 2 bases and V 3 bases, and 4 bases lay outside the gene matches. The CDR3 here is CASSFRAGPYNEQFF. In DNA, the CDR3 is TGTGCCAGCAGTTTTAGAGCGGGACCCTACAATGAGCAGTTCTTC.

Of note for this clonotype: This may be a read error, as it is one base from a much larger clone. J is TRBJ2-1 and V is TRBV12-3 or TRBV12-4; 11 bases align to TRBD2. Unmatched junction bases numbered 13, after V lost 6 bases and J lost 0 bases. The CDR3 has 19 residues. In DNA, the CDR3 is TGTGCCAGCAGCCCGGGGACTAGCGGTAAAAGTCACTCCTACAATGAGCAGTTCTTC. Protein: CASSPGTSGKSHSYNEQFF.

This clonotype has just a few counts. V is TRBV12-3 or TRBV12-4 and J is TRBJ2-1, with TRBD2 matching 13 bases. V gave up 5 bases and J gave up 6 bases; unmatched junction bases: 4. This CDR3 has 15 amino acids. CDR3 residues: CASSPTSGRVNEQFF. The CDR3 DNA is TGTGCCAGCAGTCCTACTAGCGGGAGGGTCAATGAGCAGTTCTTC.

This clonotype was found many times. The chain is built from TRBV11-1 and TRBJ2-6; 7 positions match TRBD1. Germline-derived CDR1 and CDR2 are SGHAT and FQDESV (reference sequence). Trimming removed 1 base from V and 0 bases from J; junction bases left unmatched: 9. This CDR3 has 19 residues. CDR3 in DNA: TGTGCCAGCAGCTTAGACGGAGGACAGGCGGTCTCTGGGGCCAACGTCCTGACTTTC. Its protein is CASSLDGGQAVSGANVLTF. The full variable domain, rest sourced from reference TRBV11-1 and TRBJ2-6, is EAEVAQSPRYKITEKSQAVAFWCDPISGHATLYWYRQILGQGPELLVQFQDESVVDDSQLPKDRFSAERLKGVDSTLKIQPAELGDSAMYLCASSLDGGQAVSGANVLTFGAGSRLTVL.

This clonotype has more than one count but fewer than ten. The chain links TRBV7-9 to TRBJ1-2, with D unresolved. The CDR3 covers 12 residues. Trimming pared 1 base from V and 8 bases from J, leaving 8 bases between. Per germline, CDR1 SEHNR and CDR2 FQNEAQ (reference sequence). CDR3 protein: CASSLDGNGYTF. CDR3 DNA sequence: TGTGCCAGCAGCTTAGACGGGAACGGCTACACCTTC.

This clonotype has more than one count but fewer than ten. The rearrangement links TRBV2 to TRBJ1-5, with 10 bases identical to TRBD1. CDR3 size: 14 residues. Germline V gene data show CDR1 as SNHLY and CDR2 as FYNNEI. Trimming took 5 bases from V and 5 from J; bases not matched to a gene: 3. CDR3 nucleotide sequence: TGTGCCAGCAGTCGGGACAGGGGTTATCAGCCCCAGCATTTT. This codes for CASSRDRGYQPQHF.

This chain's CDR3 is CASSYSGQAIPNQPQHF. The CDR3 DNA sequence: TGTGCCAGCAGTTACTCTGGACAGGCTATTCCCAATCAGCCCCAGCATTTT. This chain uses TRBV6-2 or TRBV6-3 with TRBJ1-5, with 7 bases matching TRBD1. The CDR3 totals 17 residues. Germline assignment: CDR1 MNHEY and CDR2 SVGEGT. The ends lost 0 bases at V and 3 bases at J; junction bases unmatched: 8.

V is TRBV7-9 and J is TRBJ1-4; D might be TRBD1 (6 bases). The CDR3 has 14 amino acids. The V gene's germline CDR1 is SEHNR and CDR2 FQNEAQ (reference sequence). V dropped 2 bases and J dropped 8 bases, with 12 bases sitting between them. The CDR3 here is CASSLRGALEKLFF. For the CDR3, the DNA is TGTGCCAGCAGCTTAAGGGGGGCGTTGGAAAAACTGTTTTTT.

In its sample, this clonotype was seen a few times. The V call is TRBV7-9, the J call TRBJ2-5; TRBD2 matches 12 bases. After removal of 1 base from V and 7 bases from J, the junction contained 10 bases not matched to a gene. Germline loops: CDR1 SEHNR, CDR2 FQNEAQ (reference sequence). The CDR3 totals 17 residues. CDR3 residues: CASSLGTSGTLSRTQYF. The CDR3 DNA sequence: TGTGCCAGCAGCTTAGGGACTAGCGGGACCCTAAGTAGGACCCAGTACTTC.

This clonotype has just a few counts. The CDR3 DNA follows: TGTGCCAGCAGGCCCCCGGGCTCCTATAATTCACCCCTCCACTTT. Its protein product is CASRPPGSYNSPLHF. This rearrangement joins TRBV12-3 or TRBV12-4 to TRBJ1-6; D remains unclear. Trimming pared 6 bases from V and 0 bases from J, leaving 9 bases between. The length of the CDR3 is 15 residues.

V gene TRBV29-1 combines with J gene TRBJ2-5; the match to TRBD2 covers 9 bases. Germline V lookup: CDR1 SQVTM, CDR2 ANQGSEA. The CDR3 totals 15 residues. J lost 11 bases, V lost 3 bases, and 16 bases had no gene match. Here the CDR3 DNA reads TGCAGCGTTGAGTGGGAGACTAGCGGAAACAATGAGCAGTACTTC. It is translated as CSVEWETSGNNEQYF.

V usage is TRBV12-5 and J usage is TRBJ1-2; the D gene is possibly TRBD1 (5 bases). Looked up from germline, CDR1 is LGHNT and CDR2 is FRNRAP. V was cut by 4 bases and J by 4 bases, with 10 bases left in between. This CDR3 is built from 13 residues. CDR3 sequence reads: CASGSPTAYGYTF. The CDR3, as DNA: TGTGCTAGTGGTTCCCCGACAGCCTATGGCTACACCTTC.

The rearrangement uses TRBV19 and TRBJ2-7, with TRBD2 identical over 10 bases. The germline CDR1 and CDR2 sequences are LNHDA and SQIVND (reference sequence). V was clipped by 9 bases and J by 7 bases; unmatched bases: 12. There are 14 residues in the CDR3. The CDR3 DNA sequence: TGTGCCAGCGCTAGCGGGAGCCCCTACAATGAGCAGTACTTC. As protein: CASASGSPYNEQYF.

The V and J genes are TRBV10-2 and TRBJ1-2; 9 nucleotides align to TRBD1. Germline assignment: CDR1 WSHSY and CDR2 SAAADI. CDR3 size: 12 residues. The junction had 1 base not matched to a gene; V was cut back by 3 bases and J by 8 bases. CDR3 nucleotides: TGCGCCAGCAGTGAAGGGACAGGGGGCTACACCTTC. Translating it yields CASSEGTGGYTF.

The chain couples TRBV20-1 to TRBJ2-5; 8 bases line up with TRBD2. There are 11 residues in the CDR3. After removal of 2 bases from V and 11 bases from J, the junction contained 4 bases not matched to a gene. Germline lookup yields CDR1 DFQATT and CDR2 SNEGSKA (reference sequence). The CDR3 loop reads CSARIGREQYF. CDR3 coding DNA: TGCAGTGCTAGAATCGGGAGGGAGCAGTACTTC.

V and J are TRBV9 and TRBJ2-7, with TRBD1 identical over 9 bases. This CDR3 spans 14 amino acids. Germline V gives CDR1 SGDLS, CDR2 YYNGEE. With V trimmed by 0 bases and J by 6 bases, 4 bases remained unmatched. The CDR3 DNA reads TGTGCCAGCAGCGTAGGAACAGGGGGCAGCGAGCAGTACTTC. Its protein is CASSVGTGGSEQYF.

The gene calls are TRBV20-1 and TRBJ2-2; D gene unclear. Germline lookup yields CDR1 DFQATT and CDR2 SNEGSKA (reference sequence). The CDR3 is 13 amino acids. CDR3 nucleotides: TGCAGCCCGTACAGCACGAACACCGGGGAGCTGTTTTTT. This encodes CSPYSTNTGELFF.

With regard to this clonotype: The junction differs from germline at one of its ends, possibly a read error. The gene calls are TRBV10-3 and TRBJ2-4; TRBD1 is a possible D gene (5 bases). The tail of the sequence fits TRBJ2-7 better, so the J call may be wrong. Germline lookup yields CDR1 ENHRY and CDR2 SYGVKD. The CDR3 has 12 residues. CDR3 region: CAIRDNSCEQYF. The CDR3 DNA sequence: TGTGCCATCAGGGACAACTCCTGCGAGCAGTACTTC.

The V call is TRBV5-1, the J call TRBJ2-1, with 9 bases identical to TRBD2. The CDR3 spans 14 residues. The J segment lost 5 bases and the V segment lost 6 bases, leaving 6 bases of the junction unmatched. Germline assignment: CDR1 SGHRS and CDR2 YFSETQ. DNA for the CDR3: TGCGCCAGCACGCGGGGGGGCCTCGACAATGAGCAGTTCTTC. It codes for CASTRGGLDNEQFF. Together with reference TRBV5-1 and TRBJ2-1, the CDR3 gives the full variable domain: KAGVTQTPRYLIKTRGQQVTLSCSPISGHRSVSWYQQTPGQGLQFLFEYFSETQRNKGNFPGRFSGRQFSNSRSEMNVSTLELGDSALYLCASTRGGLDNEQFFGPGTRLTVL.

This clonotype was seen repeatedly, ten times or more. This rearrangement joins TRBV12-3 or TRBV12-4 to TRBJ2-1; D uncertain. V lost 3 bases to trimming and J lost 7 bases, with 7 bases between them. CDR3 length: 12 residues. The CDR3, as DNA: TGTGCCAGCAGTTTTTTACGAAATGAGCAGTTCTTC. Translated: CASSFLRNEQFF.

This clonotype was counted a single time. The chain recombines TRBV5-4 with TRBJ2-2, with D perhaps TRBD1 (5 bases). The germline V gene has CDR1 SGHNT and CDR2 YYREEE (reference sequence). The CDR3 contains 16 residues. V gave up 0 bases and J gave up 1 base, with 10 bases separating them. The CDR3 region is CASSLAPQGNTGELFF. The CDR3 DNA reads TGTGCCAGCAGCTTGGCGCCTCAGGGGAACACCGGGGAGCTGTTTTTT.

This chain connects TRBV5-6 to TRBJ2-1, with D possibly called TRBD1 or TRBD2 (5 bases each). The end of the DNA fits TRBJ2-7 better, so the J call may be wrong. The germline V gene encodes CDR1 SGHDT and CDR2 YYEEEE. The CDR3 contains 16 residues. The CDR3 spells CASSLGGGTRYNEQYF. The CDR3 DNA sequence: TGTGCCAGCAGCTTGGGTGGGGGAACGCGCTACAATGAGCAGTACTTC.

The chain recombines TRBV20-1 with TRBJ2-1, with 7 bases matching TRBD2. This CDR3 has 15 amino acids. J was trimmed by 4 bases and V by 1 base; bases with no gene match: 7. CDR1 is DFQATT and CDR2 is SNEGSKA in the germline V gene (reference sequence). CDR3 coding DNA: TGCAGTGCTAGAGTCAGGGCTAGCGGATACAATGAGCAGTTCTTC. The encoded protein is CSARVRASGYNEQFF.

Remarks on this clonotype: Compared with germline, one end of the junction differs, possibly owing to a read error. The J gene is TRBJ1-1, the V gene TRBV12-3 or TRBV12-4; a weak D match, TRBD1 (5 bases). The CDR3 is 13 residues long. The CDR3 loop is CPSSLTGGTEAFF. In nucleotides, the CDR3 is TGTCCCAGCAGTTTAACGGGGGGTACTGAAGCTTTCTTT.

A remark on this clonotype: The junction departs from germline at one end; a sequencing error may be responsible. V gene TRBV12-3 or TRBV12-4 combines with J gene TRBJ1-2; 7 bases match TRBD1. The CDR3 is 13 residues long. CDR3 protein: CDSSSGQTWGYTF. DNA for the CDR3: TGTGACAGCAGTTCGGGACAGACCTGGGGCTACACCTTC.

This clonotype was observed a single time. A read error is possible here, since a much larger clone lies one base away. The chain joins TRBV12-3 or TRBV12-4 to TRBJ1-1; D gene uncertain. V gave up 3 bases and J gave up 1 base, with 6 bases separating them. The CDR3 extends over 13 amino acids. Written as DNA, the CDR3 is TGTGCCAGCAGTTTTTTCAGGAACACTGAAGCTTTCTTT. Its protein is CASSFFRNTEAFF.

This clonotype has just a few counts. V and J are TRBV2 and TRBJ1-6; D gene ambiguous. This CDR3 is built from 14 residues. CDR1 SNHLY and CDR2 FYNNEI come from the germline V gene. V was clipped by 4 bases and J by 8 bases, with 12 bases between them. The CDR3 loop is CASSGPDGYSPLHF. The CDR3 DNA sequence: TGTGCCAGCAGTGGACCGGACGGGTATTCACCCCTCCACTTT.

Worth noting for this clonotype: A read error may account for a junction end that differs from germline. The chain links TRBV7-3 to TRBJ2-1; TRBD2 aligns across 9 bases. Looked up from germline, CDR1 is SGHTA and CDR2 is FQGTGA. The CDR3 totals 15 residues. CDR3 coding DNA: TGTGCCAGCAGCTTAACGGGTAGCGGGAGTAATGAGCAGTTCTTT. Translated, it gives CASSLTGSGSNEQFF.

This chain links TRBV5-1 with TRBJ1-2; D uncertain. The length of the CDR3 is 14 residues. Trimming stripped 0 bases from V and 5 bases from J, with 11 bases between. The germline CDR1 and CDR2 sequences are SGHRS and YFSETQ. CDR3 sequence (DNA): TGCGCCAGCAGCTTGGATCGGGGATGGTATGGCTACACCTTC. Its protein product is CASSLDRGWYGYTF.

This clonotype was seen a few times. The rearrangement links TRBV14 to TRBJ2-1; weak D call: TRBD2 (6 bases). Germline values: CDR1 SGHDN, CDR2 FVKESK. This CDR3 has 19 amino acids. V lost 0 bases to trimming and J lost 5 bases, with 23 bases between them. CDR3 amino acids: CASSQERTLGAGRNNEQFF. The CDR3 region has the DNA TGTGCCAGCAGCCAAGAAAGGACTTTAGGCGCGGGACGGAACAATGAGCAGTTCTTC.